This note documents a single T cell receptor (beta chain) sequence. The data derive from a study of T-cell reconstitution after alpha-beta-depleted transplantation in children. Germline CDR1 reads MDHEN; CDR2 reads SYDVKM. The V gene end was trimmed by 1 base and the J gene end by 2 bases; junction bases not matched to a gene: 8. The CDR3 covers 17 residues. Unique molecular identifiers were used to barcode this TCRbeta library. TCRdb recomputed calls from the PCR reads with MiXCR, one row per CDR3 protein. The sample has around 680,000 distinct CDR3 sequences, approximately 15% seen once. The sequence derives from a human donor who donated a stem cell graft to a child with acute myeloid leukemia. This sequence joins TRBV28 and TRBJ2-5, with 9 positions matching TRBD1. The sample was PBMCs from the stem cell graft donor, taken from the stem cell graft. CDR3 sequence: CASSLSVTGGGQETQYF. The CDR3 DNA sequence: TGTGCCAGCAGTTTATCCGTGACAGGGGGAGGGCAAGAGACCCAGTACTTC.